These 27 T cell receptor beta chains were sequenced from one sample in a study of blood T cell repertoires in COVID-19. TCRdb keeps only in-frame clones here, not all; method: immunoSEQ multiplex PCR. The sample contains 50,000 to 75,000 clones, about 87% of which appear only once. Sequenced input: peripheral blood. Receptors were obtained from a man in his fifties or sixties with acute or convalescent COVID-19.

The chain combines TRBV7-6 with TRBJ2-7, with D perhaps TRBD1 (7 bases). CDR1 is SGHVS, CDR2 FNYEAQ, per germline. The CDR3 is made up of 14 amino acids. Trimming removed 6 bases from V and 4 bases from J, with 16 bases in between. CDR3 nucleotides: TGTGCCAGCAGTCCCTATGCAGGGGGGTACGAGCAGTACTTC. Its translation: CASSPYAGGYEQYF.

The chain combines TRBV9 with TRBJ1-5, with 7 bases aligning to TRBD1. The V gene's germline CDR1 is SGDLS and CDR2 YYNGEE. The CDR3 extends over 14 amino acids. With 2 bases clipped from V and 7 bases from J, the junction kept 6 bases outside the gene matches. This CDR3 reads CASSVDRDGQPQHF. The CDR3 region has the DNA TGTGCCAGCAGCGTCGACAGGGACGGGCAGCCCCAGCATTTT.

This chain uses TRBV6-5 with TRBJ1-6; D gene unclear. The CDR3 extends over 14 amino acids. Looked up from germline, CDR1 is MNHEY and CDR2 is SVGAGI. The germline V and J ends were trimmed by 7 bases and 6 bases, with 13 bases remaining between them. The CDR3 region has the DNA TGTGCCAGCACCGAGATTTACCGTAATTCACCCCTCCACTTT. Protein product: CASTEIYRNSPLHF.

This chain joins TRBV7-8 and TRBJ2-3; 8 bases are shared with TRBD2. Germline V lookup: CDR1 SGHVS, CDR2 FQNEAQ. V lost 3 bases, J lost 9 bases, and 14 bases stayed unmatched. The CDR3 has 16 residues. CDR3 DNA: TGTGCCAGCAGCTTTAGTCCGGGGGGGATGGTAGAAACGCAGTATTTT. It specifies CASSFSPGGMVETQYF.

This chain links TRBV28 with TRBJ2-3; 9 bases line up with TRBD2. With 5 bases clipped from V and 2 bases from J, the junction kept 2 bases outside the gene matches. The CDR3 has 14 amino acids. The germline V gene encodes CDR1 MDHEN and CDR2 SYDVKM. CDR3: CASSLAGYTDTQYF. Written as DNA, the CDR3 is TGTGCCAGCAGTCTAGCGGGGTACACAGATACGCAGTATTTT.

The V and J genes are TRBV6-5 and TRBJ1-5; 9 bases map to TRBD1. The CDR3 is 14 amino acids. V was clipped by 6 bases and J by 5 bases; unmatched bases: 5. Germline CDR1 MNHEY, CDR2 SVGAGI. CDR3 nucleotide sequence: TGTGCCAGCAGGACAGGGGGTTGGGATCAGCCCCAGCATTTT. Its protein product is CASRTGGWDQPQHF.

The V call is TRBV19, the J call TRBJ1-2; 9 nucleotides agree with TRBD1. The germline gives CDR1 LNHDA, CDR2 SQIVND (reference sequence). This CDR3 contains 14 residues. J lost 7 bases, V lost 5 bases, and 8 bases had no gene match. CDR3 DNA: TGTGCCAGTAGTCTTTCACAGGGGGCTGGTGGCTACACCTTC. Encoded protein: CASSLSQGAGGYTF.

The DNA of the CDR3 is TGTGCCAGCAGCAATAGCGGACAGGGCTTCAGCTACACCTTC. Amino acids: CASSNSGQGFSYTF. The chain recombines TRBV5-4 with TRBJ1-2; 8 nucleotides line up with TRBD1. The CDR3 sequence is 14 residues long. The junction had 11 bases not matched to a gene; V was cut back by 4 bases and J by 9 bases. Germline-derived CDR1 and CDR2 are SGHNT and YYREEE (reference sequence).

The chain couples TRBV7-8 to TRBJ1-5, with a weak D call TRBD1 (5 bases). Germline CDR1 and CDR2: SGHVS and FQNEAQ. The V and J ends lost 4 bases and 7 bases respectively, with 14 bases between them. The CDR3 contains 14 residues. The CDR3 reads CASSSQGVRQPQHF. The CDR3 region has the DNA TGTGCCAGCAGCTCCCAGGGCGTGAGGCAGCCCCAGCATTTT. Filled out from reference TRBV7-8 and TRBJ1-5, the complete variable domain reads GAGVSQSPRYKVAKRGQDVALRCDPISGHVSLFWYQQALGQGPEFLTYFQNEAQLDKSGLPSDRFFAERPEGSVSTLKIQRTQQEDSAVYLCASSSQGVRQPQHFGDGTRLSIL.

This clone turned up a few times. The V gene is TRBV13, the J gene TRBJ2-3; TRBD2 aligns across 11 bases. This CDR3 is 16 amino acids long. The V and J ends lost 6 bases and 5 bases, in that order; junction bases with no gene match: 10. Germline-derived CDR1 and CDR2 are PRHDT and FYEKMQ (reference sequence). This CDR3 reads CASRPTSGGLLDTQYF. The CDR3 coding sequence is TGTGCCAGCAGACCAACTAGCGGGGGACTTCTAGATACGCAGTATTTT. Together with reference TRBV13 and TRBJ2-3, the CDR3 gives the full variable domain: AAGVIQSPRHLIKEKRETATLKCYPIPRHDTVYWYQQGPGQDPQFLISFYEKMQSDKGSIPDRFSAQQFSDYHSELNMSSLELGDSALYFCASRPTSGGLLDTQYFGPGTRLTVL.

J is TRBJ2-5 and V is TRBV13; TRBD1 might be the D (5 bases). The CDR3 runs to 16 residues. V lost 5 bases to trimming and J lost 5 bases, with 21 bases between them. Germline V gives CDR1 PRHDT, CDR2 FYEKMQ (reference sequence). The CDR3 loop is CASSPSGRVGRETQYF. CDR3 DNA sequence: TGTGCCAGCAGCCCCTCGGGCAGGGTCGGGCGTGAGACCCAGTACTTC.

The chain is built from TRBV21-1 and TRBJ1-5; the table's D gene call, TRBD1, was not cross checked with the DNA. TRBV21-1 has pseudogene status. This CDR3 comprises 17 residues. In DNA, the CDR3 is TGTGCCAGCAGCAGCCAATGGGACAGGCTAGAGTTCACGCCCCAGCATTTT. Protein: CASSSQWDRLEFTPQHF.

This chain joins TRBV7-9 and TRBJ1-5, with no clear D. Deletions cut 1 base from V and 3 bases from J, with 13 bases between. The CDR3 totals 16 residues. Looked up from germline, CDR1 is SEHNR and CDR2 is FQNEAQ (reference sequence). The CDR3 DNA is TGTGCCAGCAGCTTAGAGGGAGGGCAGGCCAATCAGCCCCAGCATTTT. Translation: CASSLEGGQANQPQHF.

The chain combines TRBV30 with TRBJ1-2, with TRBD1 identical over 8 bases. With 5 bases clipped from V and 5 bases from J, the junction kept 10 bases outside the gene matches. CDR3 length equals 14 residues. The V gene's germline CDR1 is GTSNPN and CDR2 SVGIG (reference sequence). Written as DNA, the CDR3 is TGTGCCTGGGGACTAGACAGGGGAAGGTATGGCTACACCTTC. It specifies CAWGLDRGRYGYTF.

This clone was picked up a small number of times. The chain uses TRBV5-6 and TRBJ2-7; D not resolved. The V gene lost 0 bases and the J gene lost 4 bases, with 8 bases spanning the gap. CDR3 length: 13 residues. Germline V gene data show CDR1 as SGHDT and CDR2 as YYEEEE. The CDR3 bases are TGTGCCAGCAGCTTGGGGGTAGCTTACGAGCAGTACTTC. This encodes CASSLGVAYEQYF.

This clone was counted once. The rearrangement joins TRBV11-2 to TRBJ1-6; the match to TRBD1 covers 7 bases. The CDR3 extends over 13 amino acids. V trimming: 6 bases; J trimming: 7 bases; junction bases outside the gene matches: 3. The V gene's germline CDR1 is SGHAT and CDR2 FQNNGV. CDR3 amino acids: CASRGQINSPLHF. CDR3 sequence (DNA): TGTGCCAGCAGGGGACAGATAAATTCACCCCTCCACTTT. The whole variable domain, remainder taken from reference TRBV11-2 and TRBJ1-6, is EAGVAQSPRYKIIEKRQSVAFWCNPISGHATLYWYQQILGQGPKLLIQFQNNGVVDDSQLPKDRFSAERLKGVDSTLKIQPAKLEDSAVYLCASRGQINSPLHFGNGTRLTVT.

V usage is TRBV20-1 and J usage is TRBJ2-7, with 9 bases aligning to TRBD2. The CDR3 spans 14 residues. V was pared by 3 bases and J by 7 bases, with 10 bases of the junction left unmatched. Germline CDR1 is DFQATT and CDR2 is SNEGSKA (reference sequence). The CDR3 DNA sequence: TGCAGTGCTAGTCCTAGCGGGGTAAATGTTGAGCAGTACTTC. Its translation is CSASPSGVNVEQYF.

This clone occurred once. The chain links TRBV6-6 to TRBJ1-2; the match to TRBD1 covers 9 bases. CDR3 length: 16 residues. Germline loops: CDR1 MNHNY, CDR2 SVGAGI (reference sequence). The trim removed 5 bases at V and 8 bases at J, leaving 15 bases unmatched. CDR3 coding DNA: TGTGCCAGCAGTCCCCTGTACGTACAGGGGGCTAGCGGCTACACCTTC. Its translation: CASSPLYVQGASGYTF.

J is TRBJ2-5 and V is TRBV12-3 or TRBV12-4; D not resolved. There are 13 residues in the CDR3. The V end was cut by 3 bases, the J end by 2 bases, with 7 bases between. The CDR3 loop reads CASSFREQETQYF. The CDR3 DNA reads TGTGCCAGCAGTTTCCGAGAGCAAGAGACCCAGTACTTC.

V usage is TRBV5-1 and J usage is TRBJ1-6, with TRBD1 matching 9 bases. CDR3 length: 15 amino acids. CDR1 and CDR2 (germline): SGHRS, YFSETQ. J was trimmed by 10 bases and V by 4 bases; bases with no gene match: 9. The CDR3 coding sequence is TGCGCCAGCAGCCTGGGACAGGGCGTTGGCTCACCCCTCCACTTT. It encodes CASSLGQGVGSPLHF.

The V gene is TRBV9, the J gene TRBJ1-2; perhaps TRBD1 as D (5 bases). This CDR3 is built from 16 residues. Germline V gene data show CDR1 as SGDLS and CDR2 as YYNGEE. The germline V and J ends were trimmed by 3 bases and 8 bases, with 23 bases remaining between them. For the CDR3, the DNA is TGTGCCAGCAGCGCCGACCCCGGGGGGGGAAGCGAGGGCTACACCTTC. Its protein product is CASSADPGGGSEGYTF.

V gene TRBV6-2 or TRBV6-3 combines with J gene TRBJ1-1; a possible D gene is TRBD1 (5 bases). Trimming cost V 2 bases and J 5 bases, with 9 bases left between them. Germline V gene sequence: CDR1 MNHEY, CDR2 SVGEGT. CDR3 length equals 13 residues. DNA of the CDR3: TGTGCCAGCAGTTACAAGGGGTCGACTGAAGCTTTCTTT. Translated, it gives CASSYKGSTEAFF.

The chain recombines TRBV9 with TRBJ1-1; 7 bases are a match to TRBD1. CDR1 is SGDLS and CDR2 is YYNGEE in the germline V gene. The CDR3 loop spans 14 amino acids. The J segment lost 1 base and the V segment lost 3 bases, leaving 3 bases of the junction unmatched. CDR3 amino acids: CASSAGGRNTEAFF. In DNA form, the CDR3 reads TGTGCCAGCAGCGCAGGGGGGCGGAACACTGAAGCTTTCTTT.

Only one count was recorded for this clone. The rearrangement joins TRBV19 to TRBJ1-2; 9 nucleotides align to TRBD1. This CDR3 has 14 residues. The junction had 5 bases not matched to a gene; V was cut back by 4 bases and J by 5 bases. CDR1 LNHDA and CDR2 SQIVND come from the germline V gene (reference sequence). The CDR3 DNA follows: TGTGCCAGTAGTAGGACAGGGGAGGATTATGGCTACACCTTC. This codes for CASSRTGEDYGYTF.

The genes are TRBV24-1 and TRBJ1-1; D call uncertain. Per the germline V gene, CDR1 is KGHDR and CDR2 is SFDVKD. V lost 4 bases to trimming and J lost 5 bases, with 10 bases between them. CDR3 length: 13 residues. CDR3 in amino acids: CATSDEAGTEAFF. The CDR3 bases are TGTGCCACCAGTGACGAGGCCGGGACTGAAGCTTTCTTT.

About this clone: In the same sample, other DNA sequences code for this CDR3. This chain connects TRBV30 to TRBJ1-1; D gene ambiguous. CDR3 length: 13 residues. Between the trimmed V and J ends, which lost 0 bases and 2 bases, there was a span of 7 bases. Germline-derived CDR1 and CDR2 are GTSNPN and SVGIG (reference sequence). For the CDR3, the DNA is TGTGCCTGGAGTGTTGGAGGAAACACTGAAGCTTTCTTT. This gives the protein CAWSVGGNTEAFF. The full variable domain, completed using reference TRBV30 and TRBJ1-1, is SQTIHQWPATLVQPVGSPLSLECTVEGTSNPNLYWYRQAAGRGLQLLFYSVGIGQISSEVPQNLSASRPQDRQFILSSKKLLLSDSGFYLCAWSVGGNTEAFFGQGTRLTVV.

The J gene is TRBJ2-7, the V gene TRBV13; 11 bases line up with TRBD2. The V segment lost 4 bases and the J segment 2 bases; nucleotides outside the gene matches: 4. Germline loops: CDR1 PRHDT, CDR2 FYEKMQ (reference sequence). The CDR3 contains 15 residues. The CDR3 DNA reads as TGTGCCAGCAGCTCCAGACTAGCGGGGCCCTACGAGCAGTACTTC. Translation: CASSSRLAGPYEQYF.